A single sample gave rise to the 7 T cell receptor beta chains below, sequenced in a study of vaccination effects on CD4 cells after COVID-19. The protocol was immunoSEQ multiplex PCR, while the TCRdb copy is restricted to in-frame clones and leaves out a portion. There are 35,000 to 40,000 clones in the sample; roughly 62% occur only once, and under 15% lies in the top ten. These receptors have no identified antigens. Peptide-pool stimulation followed by sequencing identified expanded antigen-specific CD4+ clonotypes in the ViraFEST assay. It was after more than nine days of culture that CD4+ T cells were isolated. Vaccine recipients lacked prior SARS-CoV-2 infection and had negative nucleocapsid antibodies. Sequenced material: CD4+ T cells from PBMCs cultured with HCoV-OC43 spike peptides, taken before COVID-19 vaccination. Stated subset: HCoV-OC43 spike overlapping peptide pool stimulation. Receptor source: a human donor who received a COVID-19 vaccine.

The chain carries TRBV5-1 and TRBJ2-1; TRBD1 matches at 9 bases. Trimming took 5 bases from V and 2 from J; bases not matched to a gene: 5. CDR3 length: 15 residues. Per the germline V gene, CDR1 is SGHRS and CDR2 is YFSETQ. In DNA, the CDR3 is TGCGCCAGCAGGGAGGGGACAGGGACCTACAATGAGCAGTTCTTC. It translates to CASREGTGTYNEQFF.

The J gene is TRBJ2-6, the V gene TRBV5-1; a possible D gene is TRBD1 (5 bases). With 0 bases removed from V and 0 bases from J, the gap between germline ends came to 13 bases. The CDR3 contains 18 residues. The germline V gene encodes CDR1 SGHRS and CDR2 YFSETQ. The CDR3 DNA follows: TGCGCCAGCAGCTTGGGAGGCAGGGCGGACTCTGGGGCCAACGTCCTGACTTTC. Its protein is CASSLGGRADSGANVLTF.

The chain uses TRBV7-9 and TRBJ1-6; 7 nucleotides agree with TRBD1. Germline trimming cut 3 bases from V and 7 bases from J; bases unmatched to any gene: 15. The CDR3 has 18 residues. The germline V gene encodes CDR1 SEHNR and CDR2 FQNEAQ (reference sequence). CDR3 sequence reads: CASSFTPRQGVGNSPLHF. The DNA of the CDR3 is TGTGCCAGCAGCTTCACACCCCGCCAGGGGGTAGGCAATTCACCCCTCCACTTT.

The gene calls are TRBV29-1 and TRBJ1-1; 7 bases agree with TRBD1. CDR3 length: 13 amino acids. The J segment lost 3 bases and the V segment lost 4 bases, leaving 5 bases of the junction unmatched. Germline lookup yields CDR1 SQVTM and CDR2 ANQGSEA. The CDR3 sequence is CSVVKGADTEAFF. DNA for the CDR3: TGCAGCGTTGTCAAGGGGGCGGACACTGAAGCTTTCTTT.

The J gene is TRBJ1-2, the V gene TRBV19; 9 bases are shared with TRBD1. The V gene end was trimmed by 10 bases and the J gene end by 7 bases; junction bases not matched to a gene: 13. The germline V gene encodes CDR1 LNHDA and CDR2 SQIVND (reference sequence). This CDR3 comprises 14 residues. CDR3 protein: CATLWGQGLGGYTF. CDR3 sequence (DNA): TGTGCCACCCTGTGGGGACAGGGTTTGGGTGGCTACACCTTC.

This CDR3 reads CATSRDSWQRNTEAFF. CDR3 nucleotides: TGTGCCACCAGCAGAGATTCATGGCAGAGAAACACTGAAGCTTTCTTT. The chain has TRBV15 and TRBJ1-1; D gene unclear. Germline V gene data show CDR1 as LNHNV and CDR2 as YYDKDF (reference sequence). The CDR3 totals 16 residues. V lost 0 bases and J lost 2, with 13 bases in between.

The chain links TRBV3-1 (or the pseudogene TRBV3-2) to TRBJ2-7; D is tentatively TRBD1 or TRBD2 (5 bases each). CDR1 LGHDT and CDR2 YNNKEL come from the germline V gene (reference sequence). V was clipped by 6 bases and J by 2 bases, with 14 bases between them. This CDR3 contains 14 residues. The CDR3: CASRPPGTPYEQYF. The CDR3 bases are TGTGCCAGCAGGCCCCCCGGGACCCCCTACGAGCAGTACTTC.